The 25 T cell receptor beta chains in this list originate from one sample, sequenced in a study of cytomegalovirus exposure and HLA in healthy donors (dated 2017 in TCRdb). Library method: the immunoSEQ multiplex PCR assay. A mixture of 60 forward primers for TCR Vbeta segments and 13 reverse primers for TCR Jbeta segments was used in the multiplex PCR. In TCRdb, the immuneACCESS table is reduced to in-frame sequences with V and J assigned. These tables do not hold every clone; where another copy was compared, an unresolved V gene accounts for under half, and the others remain unexplained. In this sample the table shows under 110,000 clones, roughly 70% of which occur a single time. Around 2.6% of the sample goes to the ten largest clones. The source material was PBMCs. Receptor source: a male donor in good health and CMV-seropositive.

The V gene is TRBV29-1, the J gene TRBJ2-7; possibly TRBD2 for D (5 bases). Germline loops: CDR1 SQVTM, CDR2 ANQGSEA. CDR3 length equals 14 residues. V shed 0 bases and J shed 2 bases, with 11 bases lying between them. CDR3 region: CSVEDRAGAYEQYF. In nucleotides, the CDR3 is TGCAGCGTTGAAGATCGGGCGGGCGCCTACGAGCAGTACTTC.

Written as DNA, the CDR3 is TGCGCCAGCAGCTTGGAGCGCCACACAGATACGCAGTATTTT. It specifies CASSLERHTDTQYF. The chain uses TRBV5-1 and TRBJ2-3; D is unclear. V lost 0 bases to trimming and J lost 2 bases, with 7 bases between them. The CDR3 has 14 amino acids. The germline V gene encodes CDR1 SGHRS and CDR2 YFSETQ.

The rearrangement links TRBV28 to TRBJ1-5, with 8 positions matching TRBD1. This CDR3 spans 12 amino acids. The germline V gene has CDR1 MDHEN and CDR2 SYDVKM. V lost 9 bases to trimming and J lost 15 bases; unmatched junction nucleotides: 13. CDR3 loop: CASDGQGGRMHF. CDR3 bases: TGTGCCAGTGATGGACAGGGTGGGCGCATGCATTTT.

V is TRBV29-1 and J is TRBJ2-7; D is perhaps TRBD2 (5 bases). Germline CDR1 reads SQVTM; CDR2 reads ANQGSEA. The CDR3 runs 13 residues. Trimming took off 6 bases at V and 2 bases at J, with 14 bases between the two ends. The CDR3 coding sequence is TGCAGCGTCGGAACTAGTCCCACCTACGAGCAGTACTTC. It specifies CSVGTSPTYEQYF.

The sample holds a few counts of this clone. The chain couples TRBV7-2 to TRBJ1-5, with D tentatively TRBD1 (5 bases). V was shortened by 3 bases and J by 1 base, with 7 bases between the two germline ends. The germline gives CDR1 SGHTA, CDR2 FQGNSA. The CDR3 length is 14 residues. The CDR3 spells CASSFTGSNQPQHF. The CDR3 DNA reads TGTGCCAGCAGCTTTACAGGAAGCAATCAGCCCCAGCATTTT.

The CDR3 reads CASSLGQGRSNEKLFF. CDR3 coding DNA: TGTGCCAGCAGCTTGGGACAGGGGAGGAGTAATGAAAAACTGTTTTTT. V gene TRBV7-2 combines with J gene TRBJ1-4, with 10 positions matching TRBD1. The length of the CDR3 is 16 residues. CDR1 and CDR2 from the germline V gene are SGHTA and FQGNSA. V lost 3 bases, J lost 4 bases, and 5 bases stayed unmatched.

Only a few counts were recorded for this clone. V gene TRBV28 combines with J gene TRBJ2-2, with D possibly matching TRBD2 (7 bases). Germline V gene data show CDR1 as MDHEN and CDR2 as SYDVKM. V lost 6 bases and J 5 bases, leaving 16 bases between the germline ends. The CDR3 consists of 15 residues. The CDR3 DNA follows: TGTGCCAGCAGCCTTGGGGGGGCTGGGACCGGGGAGCTGTTTTTT. This codes for CASSLGGAGTGELFF.

Concerning this clone: Germline is not matched at one junction end, which may reflect a read error. The chain couples TRBV30 to TRBJ1-2; weak D call: TRBD1 (5 bases). CDR3 size: 14 residues. CDR1 is GTSNPN and CDR2 is SVGIG in the germline V gene (reference sequence). The CDR3 spells CAWSTSTESYGYPF. As DNA, the CDR3 is TGTGCCTGGAGTACCTCGACAGAAAGCTATGGCTACCCCTTC.

V and J are TRBV6-5 and TRBJ1-4; 9 bases are a match to TRBD1. V trimming: 8 bases; J trimming: 8 bases; junction bases outside the gene matches: 9. CDR3 length equals 14 residues. Germline V gives CDR1 MNHEY, CDR2 SVGAGI. The CDR3 spells CASADGTGREKLFF. The CDR3 DNA sequence: TGTGCCAGCGCAGATGGGACAGGGAGGGAAAAACTGTTTTTT.

The chain couples TRBV19 to TRBJ1-1; D not resolved. There are 14 residues in the CDR3. Germline lookup yields CDR1 LNHDA and CDR2 SQIVND (reference sequence). Trimming took 7 bases from V and 4 from J, leaving 16 bases between them. CDR3 nucleotide sequence: TGTGCCAGTAAGGCCACCGGAGAGGGCACTGAAGCTTTCTTT. Its translation: CASKATGEGTEAFF.

The chain carries TRBV7-9 and TRBJ1-1, with 7 bases aligning to TRBD1. V shed 7 bases and J 7 bases; nucleotides not matched to a gene: 9. Germline V gene sequence: CDR1 SEHNR, CDR2 FQNEAQ (reference sequence). CDR3 length: 13 residues. CDR3 sequence: CASTPPRQGEAFF. The CDR3 DNA reads as TGTGCCAGCACCCCCCCCCGACAGGGTGAAGCTTTCTTT.

This clone appeared a few times. The chain carries TRBV10-3 and TRBJ1-5, with D perhaps matching TRBD1 (5 bases). Per germline, CDR1 ENHRY and CDR2 SYGVKD. Trimming took 6 bases from V and 0 from J, leaving 12 bases between them. The CDR3 extends over 15 amino acids. For the CDR3, the DNA is TGTGCCATCAGCGGAACAGGCGATAGCAATCAGCCCCAGCATTTT. Translation gives CAISGTGDSNQPQHF.

The CDR3 here is CASSYRGTDTQYF. In DNA, the CDR3 is TGTGCCAGCAGTTACAGAGGCACAGATACGCAGTATTTT. This rearrangement joins TRBV6-5 to TRBJ2-3; D is unresolved. This CDR3 has 13 amino acids. V lost 2 bases and J 1 base, leaving 4 bases between the germline ends. Per germline, CDR1 MNHEY and CDR2 SVGAGI.

V and J are TRBV25-1 and TRBJ2-7; D perhaps matches TRBD2 (6 bases). V dropped 5 bases and J dropped 0 bases, with 14 bases sitting between them. CDR3 length: 15 residues. CDR1 MGHDK and CDR2 SYGVNS come from the germline V gene. CDR3 DNA: TGTGCCAGCAGTCCCCCGGGGGTCAGCTCCTACGAGCAGTACTTC. Residues: CASSPPGVSSYEQYF.

V gene TRBV4-3 combines with J gene TRBJ1-2; 8 nucleotides agree with TRBD1. V lost 4 bases, J lost 7 bases, and 11 bases stayed unmatched. Germline assignment: CDR1 LGHNA and CDR2 YSLEER. The length of the CDR3 is 15 residues. Written as DNA, the CDR3 is TGCGCCAGCAGCCCGCCCGCCGGACAGGGATCTGGCTACACCTTC. This gives the protein CASSPPAGQGSGYTF.

The chain employs TRBV5-6 and TRBJ1-5, with D possibly TRBD1 on 5 matching bases. The V end was cut by 2 bases, the J end by 2 bases, with 11 bases between. The V gene's germline CDR1 is SGHDT and CDR2 YYEEEE. This CDR3 is 15 amino acids long. The CDR3 sequence is CASSFTETGNQPQHF. The CDR3 coding sequence is TGTGCCAGCAGCTTCACCGAGACAGGCAATCAGCCCCAGCATTTT.

A single count supports this clone. This chain links TRBV9 with TRBJ1-1; 9 nucleotides align to TRBD1. Germline-derived CDR1 and CDR2 are SGDLS and YYNGEE. V was clipped by 3 bases and J by 12 bases; unmatched bases: 12. The CDR3 runs to 14 residues. The CDR3 DNA follows: TGTGCCAGCAGCGCCGGAGACGGGACAGGGATCCCTTTCTTT. It codes for CASSAGDGTGIPFF.

The chain's CDR3 is CASSLAASNTGELFF. CDR3 DNA: TGCGCCAGCAGCTTGGCAGCGTCGAACACCGGGGAGCTGTTTTTT. The J gene is TRBJ2-2, the V gene TRBV5-1; D is unclear. Germline-derived CDR1 and CDR2 are SGHRS and YFSETQ. This CDR3 is 15 amino acids long. Trimming left V 0 bases short and J 0 bases short, with 6 bases between. Full variable domain (missing parts from reference TRBV5-1 and TRBJ2-2): KAGVTQTPRYLIKTRGQQVTLSCSPISGHRSVSWYQQTPGQGLQFLFEYFSETQRNKGNFPGRFSGRQFSNSRSEMNVSTLELGDSALYLCASSLAASNTGELFFGEGSRLTVL.

This clone was detected a few times. This chain joins TRBV6-5 and TRBJ1-5, with D maybe TRBD1 (5 bases). The CDR3 length is 12 residues. The germline V and J ends were trimmed by 6 bases and 4 bases, with 7 bases remaining between them. Germline-derived CDR1 and CDR2 are MNHEY and SVGAGI. CDR3 in DNA: TGTGCCAGCAGCACAGGAAATCAGCCCCAGCATTTT. It encodes CASSTGNQPQHF.

This sequence joins TRBV10-3 and TRBJ1-5; D is possibly TRBD1 (5 bases). The CDR3 consists of 16 residues. V was trimmed by 0 bases and J by 2 bases, leaving 11 bases between them. CDR1 is ENHRY and CDR2 is SYGVKD in the germline V gene. CDR3 coding DNA: TGTGCCATCAGTGAGTCGGGGAGGGGTGGCAATCAGCCCCAGCATTTT. Its protein is CAISESGRGGNQPQHF.

The J gene is TRBJ2-7, the V gene TRBV27; possible D gene TRBD2, 5 bases. The germline V and J ends were trimmed by 5 bases and 5 bases, with 13 bases remaining between them. Germline CDR1 is MNHEY and CDR2 is SMNVEV (reference sequence). The CDR3 contains 13 residues. The CDR3 nucleotides are TGTGCCAGCAGTCGATTCGGGAAGGACGAGCAGTACTTC. Translated, it gives CASSRFGKDEQYF.

This clone appeared once. This chain links TRBV29-1 with TRBJ2-6; 11 bases agree with TRBD1. The CDR3 is made up of 17 amino acids. CDR1 and CDR2 (germline): SQVTM, ANQGSEA. The V and J ends lost 6 bases and 1 base, in that order; junction bases with no gene match: 8. Written as DNA, the CDR3 is TGCAGCGTGCTGGGACAGGGGGGCAATTCTGGGGCCAACGTCCTGACTTTC. This gives the protein CSVLGQGGNSGANVLTF.

The V and J genes are TRBV28 and TRBJ2-7, with a possible D match to TRBD1 (6 bases). The CDR3 is 15 amino acids. V was pared by 8 bases and J by 0 bases, with 17 bases between. Looked up from germline, CDR1 is MDHEN and CDR2 is SYDVKM. The chain's CDR3 is CASGYGQTLSYEQYF. CDR3 in DNA: TGTGCCAGCGGTTATGGACAGACCCTCTCCTACGAGCAGTACTTC.

Here the CDR3 reads CASSPLDYGYTF. The CDR3 nucleotides are TGTGCCAGCAGCCCGTTAGACTATGGCTACACCTTC. The chain carries TRBV7-8 and TRBJ1-2; D remains unclear. The CDR3 has 12 amino acids. Trimming pared 5 bases from V and 3 bases from J, leaving 7 bases between. Germline CDR1 and CDR2: SGHVS and FQNEAQ.

The chain links TRBV7-2 to TRBJ1-1; no clear D gene. The CDR3 sequence is 14 residues long. CDR1 is SGHTA and CDR2 is FQGNSA in the germline V gene. The V end lost 1 base, the J end lost 1 base, and 7 bases lay between the germline ends. The CDR3 loop is CASSLGAKNTEAFF. The CDR3 DNA follows: TGTGCCAGCAGCTTAGGCGCGAAGAACACTGAAGCTTTCTTT. The complete variable domain, with remaining parts taken from reference TRBV7-2 and TRBJ1-1, reads GAGVSQSPSNKVTEKGKDVELRCDPISGHTALYWYRQSLGQGLEFLIYFQGNSAPDKSGLPSDRFSAERTGGSVSTLTIQRTQQEDSAVYLCASSLGAKNTEAFFGQGTRLTVV.